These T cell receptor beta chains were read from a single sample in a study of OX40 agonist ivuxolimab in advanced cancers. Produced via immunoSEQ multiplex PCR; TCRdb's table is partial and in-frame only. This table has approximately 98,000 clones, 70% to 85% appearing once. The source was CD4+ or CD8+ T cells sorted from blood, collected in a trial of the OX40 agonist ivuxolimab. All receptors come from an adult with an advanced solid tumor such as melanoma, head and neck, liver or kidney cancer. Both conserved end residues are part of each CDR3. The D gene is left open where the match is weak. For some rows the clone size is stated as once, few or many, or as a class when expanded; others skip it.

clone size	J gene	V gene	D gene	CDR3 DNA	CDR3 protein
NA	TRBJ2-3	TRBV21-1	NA	TGTGCCAGCAGCAAAAAGCGTCCCCGTACTAGCGGGGGAAGCACAGATACGCAGTATTTT	CASSKKRPRTSGGSTDTQYF
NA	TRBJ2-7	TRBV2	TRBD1	TGTGCCAGCAGACCACGGGGCAGGGACAGCTCCTACGAGCAGTACTTC	CASRPRGRDSSYEQYF
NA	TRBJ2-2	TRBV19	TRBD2	TGTGCCAGTAGGACTAGCGGGGGGCCAGGGGACACCGGGGAGCTGTTTTTT	CASRTSGGPGDTGELFF
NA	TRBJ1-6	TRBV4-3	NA	TGCGCCAGCAGAGACGGAAGCACAGGGAATTCACCCCTCCACTTT	CASRDGSTGNSPLHF
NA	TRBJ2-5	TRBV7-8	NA	TGTGCCAGCAGCCAGGGGTTGGGGACCCAGTACTTC	CASSQGLGTQYF
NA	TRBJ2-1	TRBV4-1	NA	TGCGCCAGCAGCCAAGATAGGGCGGGCTCCTACAATGAGCAGTTCTTC	CASSQDRAGSYNEQFF
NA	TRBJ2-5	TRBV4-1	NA	TGCGCCAGCAGCCAAGAGAGAGGGCGGTTACAAGAGACCCAGTACTTC	CASSQERGRLQETQYF
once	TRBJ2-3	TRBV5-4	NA	TGTGCCAGCACTTTATCCGGGACCACCACAGATACGCAGTATTTT	CASTLSGTTTDTQYF
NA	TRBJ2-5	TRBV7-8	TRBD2	TGTGCCAGCAGCTTAGGACTAGCGGGAAGGGAGACCCAGTACTTC	CASSLGLAGRETQYF
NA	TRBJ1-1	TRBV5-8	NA	TGTGCCAGCAGCTCGGACACGAACACTGAAGCTTTCTTT	CASSSDTNTEAFF
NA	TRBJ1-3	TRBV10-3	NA	TGTGCCATCAGGGGGAGGGACGGAATCTCTGGAAACACCATATATTTT	CAIRGRDGISGNTIYF
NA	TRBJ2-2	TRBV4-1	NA	TGCGCCAGCAGCCAAGATGGTCCAGGGTGGACCGGGGAGCTGTTTTTT	CASSQDGPGWTGELFF
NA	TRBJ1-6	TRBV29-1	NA	TGCAGCGTTGCGGAGGATATTCATTCACCCCTCCACTTT	CSVAEDIHSPLHF
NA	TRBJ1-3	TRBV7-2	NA	TGTGCCAGCAGCTCACCTCCAGGAAACACCATATATTTT	CASSSPPGNTIYF
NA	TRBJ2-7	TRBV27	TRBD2	TGTGCCAGCAGCCCATGGGGACTAGCTGACTACGAGCAGTACTTC	CASSPWGLADYEQYF
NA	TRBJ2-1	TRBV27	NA	TGTGCCAGCAGTTTCGGGGGTGACAATGAGCAGTTCTTC	CASSFGGDNEQFF
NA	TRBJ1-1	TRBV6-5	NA	TGTGCCACCACAGGGATGAACACTGAAGCTTTCTTT	CATTGMNTEAFF
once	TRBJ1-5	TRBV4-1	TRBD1	TGCGCCAGCAGCCAAGTTGCCGACAGGGGGGATCAGCCCCAGCATTTT	CASSQVADRGDQPQHF
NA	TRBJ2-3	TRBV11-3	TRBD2	TGTGCCAGCAGTGAGCGGGGAGATACGCAGTATTTT	CASSERGDTQYF
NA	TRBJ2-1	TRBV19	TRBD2	TGTGCCAGTAGTCCGCTAGCGGGAAGAGAGCAGTTCTTC	CASSPLAGREQFF
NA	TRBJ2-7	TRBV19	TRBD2	TGTGCCAGTAGTGGGGTGAAGCGGGGTTCCTACGAGCAGTACTTC	CASSGVKRGSYEQYF
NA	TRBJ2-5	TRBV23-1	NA	TGCGCCAGCAGTCAGGCTCGAGGGTGCCAGGAGACCCAGTACTTC	CASSQARGCQETQYF
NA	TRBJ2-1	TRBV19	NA	TGTGCCAGTAGTATAAGGTTGAGCTCCTACAATGAGCAGTTCTTC	CASSIRLSSYNEQFF
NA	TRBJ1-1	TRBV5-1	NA	TGCGCCAGCAGCTCGGACCCGTGGAACACTGAAGCTTTCTTT	CASSSDPWNTEAFF
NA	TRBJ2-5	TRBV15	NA	TGTGCCACCAGCAGAGATATGGGGGGAGAGACCCAGTACTTC	CATSRDMGGETQYF
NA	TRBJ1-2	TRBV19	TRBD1	TGTGCCAGTAGTAAGATGGGACAGGAGGGATTCTATGGCTACACCTTC	CASSKMGQEGFYGYTF
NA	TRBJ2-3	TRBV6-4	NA	TGTGCCAGCAGTGAGGCGGGTACGCAGTATTTT	CASSEAGTQYF
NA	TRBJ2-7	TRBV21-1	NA	TGTGCCAGCAGCTCCCAGGGAGGGTCCTACGAGCAGTACTTC	CASSSQGGSYEQYF
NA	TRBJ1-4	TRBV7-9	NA	TGTGCCAGCAGCTCCGGACGGATGTCAACTAATGAAAAACTGTTTTTT	CASSSGRMSTNEKLFF
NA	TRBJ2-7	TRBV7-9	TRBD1	TGTGCCAGCCTGAAGACAGGGGAAGACTACGAGCAGTACTTC	CASLKTGEDYEQYF
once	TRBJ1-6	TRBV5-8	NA	TGTGCCAGCAGCTACACCTATAATTCACCCCTCCACTTT	CASSYTYNSPLHF